These 2 T cell receptor beta chains originate from one sample sequenced in a study of blood T cell repertoires in COVID-19. Assay used: immunoSEQ multiplex PCR; TCRdb lists only in-frame clones, some missing. This sample has about 210,000 clones, with around 90% found just once. Sequences were obtained from peripheral blood. These receptors were obtained from a young man with acute or convalescent COVID-19.

This clone was observed a few times. The gene calls are TRBV9 and TRBJ2-5; 7 bases map to TRBD1. V shed 3 bases, J shed 4 bases, and the junction held 6 bases outside the gene matches. Germline-derived CDR1 and CDR2 are SGDLS and YYNGEE. The CDR3 runs to 14 residues. CDR3: CASSALQGRETQYF. Here the CDR3 DNA reads TGTGCCAGCAGCGCCTTACAGGGGAGAGAGACCCAGTACTTC.

J is TRBJ1-4 and V is TRBV19, with 9 nucleotides matching TRBD1. J lost 7 bases, V lost 4 bases, and 10 bases had no gene match. CDR1 is LNHDA, CDR2 SQIVND, per germline (reference sequence). This CDR3 comprises 16 residues. CDR3 sequence reads: CASSTGQGVVGEKLFF. CDR3 in DNA: TGTGCCAGTAGTACGGGACAGGGCGTCGTCGGTGAAAAACTGTTTTTT.